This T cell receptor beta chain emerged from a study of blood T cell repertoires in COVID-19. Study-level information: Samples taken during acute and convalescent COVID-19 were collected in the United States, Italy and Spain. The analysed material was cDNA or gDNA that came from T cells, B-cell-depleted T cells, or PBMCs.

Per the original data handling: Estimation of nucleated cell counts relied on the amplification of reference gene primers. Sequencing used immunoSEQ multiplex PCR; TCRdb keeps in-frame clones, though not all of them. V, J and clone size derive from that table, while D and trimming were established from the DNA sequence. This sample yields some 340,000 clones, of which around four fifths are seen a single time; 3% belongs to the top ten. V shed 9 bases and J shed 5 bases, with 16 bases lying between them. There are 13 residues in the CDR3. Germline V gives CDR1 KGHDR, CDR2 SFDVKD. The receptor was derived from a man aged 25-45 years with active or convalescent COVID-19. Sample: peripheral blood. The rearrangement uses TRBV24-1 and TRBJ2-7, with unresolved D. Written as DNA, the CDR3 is TGTGCCACCGCCGGCCGAGGCCTGGACGAGCAGTACTTC. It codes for CATAGRGLDEQYF.